This T cell receptor (beta chain) was captured in a study of cytomegalovirus exposure and HLA in healthy donors. Broader study findings: Generally TCR sequences proved uncommon, though certain public TCRs appeared in numerous donors.

Using immunoSEQ multiplex PCR, the repertoire was profiled, and TCRdb retains in-frame clones only, with some absent. The sample records approximately 56,000 clones, over 85% being singletons. Between the trimmed V and J ends, which lost 0 bases and 0 bases, there was a span of 15 bases. The CDR3 runs 18 residues. Germline assignment: CDR1 SGHVS and CDR2 FQNEAQ. Turning to this clone: What it binds is unknown.

Sequenced input: PBMCs. This clonotype was sampled from a man between 18 and 35 years old in good health and CMV-seronegative. This chain joins TRBV7-8 and TRBJ1-3; D is unclear. CDR3 protein: CASSLAYSRSLSGNTIYF. In nucleotides, the CDR3 is TGTGCCAGCAGCTTAGCATACTCCCGGTCACTCTCTGGAAACACCATATATTTT.